A selection of T cell receptor beta chains follows, all from one sample in a study of technical replicates of blood from a few donors. Sequenced by immunoSEQ multiplex PCR; TCRdb stores in-frame clones only, minus some. The sample shows some 80,000 clones, roughly 92% of them seen only once. The sample taken for sequencing was T cells isolated from PBMCs. The receptors stem from a human donor in good health. Both conserved end residues are part of each CDR3. D genes are given only for firm matches. A clone size is listed for some rows: how often the clone was seen (once, few, many), or a class if it is expanded.

j_call,clone_size,d_call,v_call,cdr3_aa,cdr3_nt
TRBJ1-5,once,-,TRBV6-5,CASSYSFPVNQPQHF,TGTGCCAGCAGTTACTCCTTCCCGGTCAATCAGCCCCAGCATTTT
TRBJ2-7,-,-,TRBV6-5,CASSSYWESEQYF,TGTGCCAGCAGTTCCTATTGGGAGAGCGAGCAGTACTTC
TRBJ1-6,-,-,TRBV13,CASSSQGSTYNSPLHF,TGTGCCAGCAGCTCACAGGGTTCAACCTATAATTCACCCCTCCACTTT
TRBJ2-3,-,-,TRBV6-1,CASSRQAPTDTQYF,TGTGCCAGCAGCCGACAGGCACCCACAGATACGCAGTATTTT
TRBJ2-1,-,TRBD1,TRBV7-8,CASSLGTTGANNEQFF,TGTGCCAGCAGCTTAGGCACGACAGGGGCCAACAATGAGCAGTTCTTC
TRBJ2-7,-,TRBD1,TRBV6-1,CASSPSGTGTEQYF,TGTGCCAGCAGCCCATCCGGGACAGGGACCGAGCAGTACTTC
TRBJ2-1,-,TRBD2,TRBV14,CASSQVRLAGGLYGNEQFF,TGTGCCAGCAGCCAAGTTCGCCTAGCGGGGGGGCTATACGGCAATGAGCAGTTCTTC
TRBJ1-4,once,-,TRBV11-3,CASSSGDEKLFF,TGTGCCAGCAGCTCCGGGGATGAAAAACTGTTTTTT
TRBJ2-1,once,-,TRBV6-5,CASSLTGLGYEQFF,TGTGCCAGCAGTCTTACAGGGTTGGGCTATGAGCAGTTCTTC
TRBJ2-7,-,-,TRBV30,CAWSVMAGAYEQYF,TGTGCCTGGAGTGTAATGGCAGGGGCCTACGAGCAGTACTTC
TRBJ1-2,-,-,TRBV7-6,CASSLGGESYGYTF,TGTGCCAGCAGCCTAGGTGGGGAGAGCTATGGCTACACCTTC
TRBJ1-2,-,-,TRBV6-5,CASSYSGVWGYGYTF,TGTGCCAGCAGTTACTCAGGGGTGTGGGGCTATGGCTACACCTTC
TRBJ1-5,once,TRBD1,TRBV6-5,CASSWGTGDQPQHF,TGTGCCAGCAGTTGGGGGACAGGGGATCAGCCCCAGCATTTT
TRBJ2-1,-,-,TRBV18,CASSLGALGEQFF,TGTGCCAGCTCACTCGGAGCCTTAGGTGAGCAGTTCTTC
TRBJ1-5,-,-,TRBV28,CASSPGGQPQHF,TGTGCCAGCAGTCCGGGGGGGCAGCCCCAGCATTTT
TRBJ1-3,-,TRBD1,TRBV6-5,CASSLWDRGVNTIYF,TGTGCCAGCAGTTTGTGGGACAGGGGAGTTAACACCATATATTTT
TRBJ1-6,-,-,TRBV14,CASSHGSSNSPLHF,TGTGCCAGCAGCCATGGCAGTTCTAATTCACCCCTCCACTTT
TRBJ1-6,-,-,TRBV12-5,CASGSSARSYNSPLHF,TGTGCTAGTGGTTCCTCCGCCAGGTCCTATAATTCACCCCTCCACTTT
TRBJ2-3,-,-,TRBV7-9,CASNRGFASTDTQYF,TGTGCCAGCAACCGGGGTTTTGCGAGCACAGATACGCAGTATTTT
TRBJ1-1,-,-,TRBV27,CASSLGRNTEAFF,TGTGCCAGCAGTTTAGGGCGGAACACTGAAGCTTTCTTT
TRBJ2-5,-,TRBD1,TRBV2,CASSYRDRKETQYF,TGTGCCAGCAGCTACCGGGACAGGAAAGAGACCCAGTACTTC
TRBJ2-2,-,TRBD1,TRBV7-9,CASSRPGDSTTGELFF,TGTGCCAGCAGCCGCCCCGGGGACAGTACTACCGGGGAGCTGTTTTTT
TRBJ2-7,-,-,TRBV6-5,CASTEGLESYEQYF,TGTGCCAGCACCGAGGGACTCGAAAGCTACGAGCAGTACTTC
TRBJ1-6,-,-,TRBV7-3,CASSLTRGNNSPLHF,TGTGCCAGCAGCTTAACCCGGGGAAATAATTCACCCCTCCACTTT
TRBJ1-6,-,-,TRBV6-1,CASSEGGTWDYNSPLHF,TGTGCCAGCAGCGAAGGGGGGACATGGGACTATAATTCACCCCTCCACTTT
TRBJ2-7,-,TRBD1,TRBV2,CASTYETGQGYEQYF,TGTGCCAGCACCTACGAAACGGGACAGGGCTACGAGCAGTACTTC
TRBJ2-5,-,-,TRBV6-5,CASSRTGQETQYF,TGTGCCAGCAGCCGCACAGGCCAAGAGACCCAGTACTTC
TRBJ1-1,-,TRBD1,TRBV5-4,CASSPGTGAQNTEAFF,TGTGCCAGCAGCCCGGGGACAGGGGCACAAAACACTGAAGCTTTCTTT